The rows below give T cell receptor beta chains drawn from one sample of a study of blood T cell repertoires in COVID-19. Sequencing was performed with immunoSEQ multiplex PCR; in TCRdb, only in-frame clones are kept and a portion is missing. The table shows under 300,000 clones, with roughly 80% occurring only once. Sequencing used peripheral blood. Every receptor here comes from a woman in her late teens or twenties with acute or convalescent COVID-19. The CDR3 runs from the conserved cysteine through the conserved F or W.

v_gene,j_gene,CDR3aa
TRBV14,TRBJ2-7,CASSQDRGLAGSSSYEQYF
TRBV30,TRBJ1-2,CAWSVGWAGGNYGYTF
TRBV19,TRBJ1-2,CASTRQGAHNGYTF
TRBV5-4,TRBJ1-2,CASSWGGPSGYTF
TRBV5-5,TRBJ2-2,CASSLEGLAYNTGELFF
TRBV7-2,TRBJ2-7,CASSMAGLYEQYF
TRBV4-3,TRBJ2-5,CASSPQTGGGETQYF
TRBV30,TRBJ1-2,CAWDRVGGYTF
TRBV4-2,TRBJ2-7,CASSQDRGRKYEQYF
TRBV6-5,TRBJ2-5,CASTKTSGSWETQYF
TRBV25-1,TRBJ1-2,CASSDSGTANYGYTF
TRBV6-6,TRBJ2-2,CASRSRGAGELFF
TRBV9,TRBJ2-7,CASSVASGIPYEQYF
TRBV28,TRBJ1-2,CASSSPGNGYTF
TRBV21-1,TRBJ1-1,CASSKKMEPTEAFF
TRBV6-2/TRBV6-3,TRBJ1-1,CASSREGWTEAFF
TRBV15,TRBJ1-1,CATSRDAVGLEVGKF
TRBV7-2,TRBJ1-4,CASSRQGGPNEKLFF
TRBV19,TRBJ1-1,CASSMWRAEAFF
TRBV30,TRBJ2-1,CAWSDGLAGVAGEQFF
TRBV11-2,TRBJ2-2,CASSLPLGSGSANTGELFF
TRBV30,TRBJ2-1,CAWSLIAGPYNEQFF
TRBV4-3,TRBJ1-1,CASSQKEWTPENTEAFF
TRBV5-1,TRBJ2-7,CASRTRTGEGYEQYF
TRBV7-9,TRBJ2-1,CASSPPGQAYNEQFF
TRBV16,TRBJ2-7,CASSPPGRNFEQYF